What follows is one T cell receptor (beta chain) and its context. What it binds is unknown. Repertoires were generated with immunoSEQ multiplex PCR, while TCRdb's copy carries only in-frame clones and drops some. This table holds fewer than 65,000 clones, roughly 90% found once. This sample stems from a study of T cell responses to AZD1222 COVID-19 vaccine. Study results and caveats: After two AZD1222 doses, spike-specific TCR breadth and depth rose versus day 0.

This CDR3 is 14 amino acids long. The germline CDR1 and CDR2 sequences are MDHEN and SYDVKM. V dropped 8 bases and J dropped 2; count of bases not matched to a gene: 7. The chain joins TRBV28 to TRBJ2-7; 9 bases agree with TRBD2. The TCR sequence derives from an adult who received the AZD1222 COVID-19 vaccine. Sequences were derived from peripheral blood, sampled 28 days after the second AZD1222 dose. This CDR3 reads CASLRGGRAYEQYF. In DNA, the CDR3 is TGTGCCAGCCTGAGGGGCGGGAGGGCCTACGAGCAGTACTTC.